These T cell receptor beta chains were read from a single sample in a study of OX40 agonist ivuxolimab in advanced cancers. Profiled with immunoSEQ multiplex PCR; TCRdb holds only in-frame clones, not every one. This table holds about 100,000 clones, 85% to 90% found once. The source was CD4+ or CD8+ T cells sorted from blood, collected in a trial of the OX40 agonist ivuxolimab. Every receptor here comes from an adult with an advanced solid tumor such as melanoma, head and neck, liver or kidney cancer. Each CDR3 is given with its conserved first and last residue. A D gene is named only where the DNA matches it firmly. Only some rows state a clone size, as once, few, many or a class for expanded clones.

-	TRBV2	TRBD1	TRBJ2-7	CASSGPSGRGQGRYEQYF	TGTGCCAGCAGTGGCCCTTCAGGTCGGGGACAGGGGCGCTACGAGCAGTACTTC
-	TRBV7-2	-	TRBJ2-4	CASSPPWGNIQYF	TGTGCCAGCAGCCCCCCGTGGGGAAACATTCAGTACTTC
-	TRBV7-9	TRBD1	TRBJ1-2	CASSATGEWHGYTF	TGTGCCAGCAGCGCTACAGGGGAGTGGCATGGCTACACCTTC
-	TRBV30	-	TRBJ2-4	CAWSVRGRDIQYF	TGTGCCTGGAGTGTTAGGGGTCGCGACATTCAGTACTTC
once	TRBV7-9	-	TRBJ2-2	CASSLGVANTGELFF	TGTGCCAGCAGCTTAGGGGTCGCGAACACCGGGGAGCTGTTTTTT
-	TRBV2	TRBD1	TRBJ2-7	CASSLSGTVTVEQYF	TGTGCCAGCAGTTTGTCCGGGACAGTTACCGTCGAGCAGTACTTC
-	TRBV6-6	TRBD1	TRBJ1-2	CASSPGPSTGNYGYTF	TGTGCCAGCAGCCCTGGGCCATCGACAGGGAACTATGGCTACACCTTC
-	TRBV7-8	TRBD2	TRBJ2-5	CASSLSYSGTLGAQYF	TGTGCCAGCAGCTTATCTTATAGCGGGACCCTTGGGGCCCAGTACTTC
-	TRBV19	-	TRBJ1-5	CASHRGGVINQPQHF	TGTGCCAGCCATCGAGGGGGGGTAATCAATCAGCCCCAGCATTTT
-	TRBV19	TRBD1	TRBJ2-5	CASSIDRLGQGETQYF	TGTGCCAGTAGTATAGATCGTTTGGGACAGGGGGAGACCCAGTACTTC
-	TRBV7-9	-	TRBJ1-6	CASSLSSGGTDVSPLHF	TGTGCCAGCAGCCTCTCCTCGGGGGGGACTGATGTATCACCCCTCCACTTT
few	TRBV7-8	-	TRBJ1-3	CASSLVSFGAGNTIYF	TGTGCCAGCAGCTTAGTGAGTTTCGGGGCTGGAAACACCATATATTTT
-	TRBV9	TRBD2	TRBJ2-1	CASSVSGGGSYNEQFF	TGTGCCAGCAGCGTAAGCGGCGGGGGCTCCTACAATGAGCAGTTCTTC
-	TRBV5-4	TRBD2	TRBJ2-5	CASSTTGLADLAAQYF	TGTGCCAGCAGCACCACGGGACTAGCGGACCTAGCGGCCCAGTACTTC
-	TRBV7-9	-	TRBJ2-5	CASSFQETQYF	TGTGCCAGCAGCTTTCAAGAGACCCAGTACTTC
-	TRBV6-1	TRBD1	TRBJ1-5	CASRGQGHQPQHF	TGTGCCAGCAGGGGACAGGGCCATCAGCCCCAGCATTTT
-	TRBV30	-	TRBJ2-2	CACEGEHGTGELFF	TGTGCCTGCGAGGGGGAGCACGGGACCGGGGAGCTGTTTTTT
-	TRBV19	-	TRBJ2-3	CASSPQPLSLYF	TGTGCCAGTAGTCCGCAACCCCTCTCATTGTATTTT
-	TRBV5-1	TRBD2	TRBJ2-1	CASKAGGTYNEQFF	TGCGCCAGCAAAGCGGGGGGGACCTACAATGAGCAGTTCTTC
-	TRBV18	-	TRBJ1-4	CASSRGGEDEKLFF	TGTGCCAGCTCACGAGGCGGTGAGGATGAAAAACTGTTTTTT
-	TRBV7-9	-	TRBJ2-5	CASSLTRTETQYF	TGTGCCAGCAGCTTAACTAGAACAGAGACCCAGTACTTC
few	TRBV7-8	-	TRBJ2-1	CASSLMGPGNEQFF	TGTGCCAGCAGTCTAATGGGGCCTGGCAATGAGCAGTTCTTC
-	TRBV27	TRBD2	TRBJ2-5	CASSYTSGGETQYF	TGTGCCAGCAGTTATACTAGCGGGGGAGAGACCCAGTACTTC
once	TRBV5-1	-	TRBJ2-1	CASSSGTRSNRFFEVEQFF	TGCGCCAGCAGCTCTGGTACTAGATCTAACAGATTTTTTGAGGTCGAGCAGTTCTTC
-	TRBV11-2	-	TRBJ1-1	CASSSPRSRRVNTEAFF	TGTGCCAGCAGCTCCCCGAGGTCGAGGAGGGTGAACACTGAAGCTTTCTTT
-	TRBV19	-	TRBJ2-1	CASSMGLYPYNEQFF	TGTGCCAGTAGTATGGGACTTTACCCCTACAATGAGCAGTTCTTC
-	TRBV5-1	-	TRBJ1-2	CASSLEGRNYGYTF	TGCGCCAGCAGCTTGGAGGGCAGGAACTATGGCTACACCTTC
-	TRBV9	-	TRBJ2-1	CASSPSEAWGGDEQFF	TGTGCCAGCAGCCCTAGTGAGGCTTGGGGGGGCGATGAGCAGTTCTTC
-	TRBV9	-	TRBJ2-2	CASSVGGGTGELFF	TGTGCCAGCAGCGTAGGGGGTGGGACCGGGGAGCTGTTTTTT
few	TRBV7-3	-	TRBJ2-1	CASSPHQAGPSYNEQFF	TGTGCCAGCAGCCCCCACCAAGCGGGCCCCTCCTACAATGAGCAGTTCTTC
-	TRBV7-6	-	TRBJ2-5	CASSLVFIGSGETQYF	TGTGCCAGCAGCTTAGTTTTCATCGGGAGTGGGGAGACCCAGTACTTC
-	TRBV18	-	TRBJ2-1	CASSPGLRDEQFF	TGTGCCAGCTCGCCGGGTTTGCGGGATGAGCAGTTCTTC
-	TRBV6-6	TRBD1	TRBJ2-1	CASRDRGRWNEQFF	TGTGCCAGCAGGGACAGGGGGCGCTGGAATGAGCAGTTCTTC
once	TRBV5-1	TRBD2	TRBJ2-2	CASSWTSGSTGELFF	TGCGCCAGCAGCTGGACTAGCGGGAGTACCGGGGAGCTGTTTTTT
few	TRBV30	-	TRBJ1-1	CAWSSQGIAEAFF	TGTGCCTGGAGTTCGCAGGGGATAGCTGAAGCTTTCTTT
-	TRBV12-2	-	TRBJ2-2	CASRLLREADTGELFF	TGTGCAAGTCGCTTGTTGAGAGAGGCGGACACCGGGGAGCTGTTTTTT
once	TRBV5-1	-	TRBJ2-3	CASNPGASDTQYF	TGCGCCAGCAACCCGGGGGCGTCAGATACGCAGTATTTT
few	TRBV18	-	TRBJ1-5	CASSPLPGHSNQPQHF	TGTGCCAGCTCACCGCTTCCAGGACACAGCAATCAGCCCCAGCATTTT
-	TRBV10-3	TRBD1	TRBJ2-7	CAISPGTAGSEQYF	TGTGCCATCAGTCCGGGGACAGCTGGCAGCGAGCAGTACTTC
-	TRBV7-8	TRBD1	TRBJ2-7	CASSPRTGASYEQYF	TGTGCCAGCAGCCCCAGGACAGGGGCATCCTACGAGCAGTACTTC
-	TRBV5-8	-	TRBJ2-7	CASSAGTPTPYEQYF	TGTGCCAGCAGCGCGGGGACTCCTACCCCCTACGAGCAGTACTTC
-	TRBV19	-	TRBJ1-6	CASFDSASSYNSPLHF	TGTGCCAGCTTCGATTCGGCGAGCTCCTATAATTCACCCCTCCACTTT
-	TRBV12-5	-	TRBJ1-2	CASGLVLAAGRYGYTF	TGTGCTAGTGGTTTGGTACTAGCGGCAGGGAGGTATGGCTACACCTTC
few	TRBV5-6	TRBD1	TRBJ1-2	CASSLGTGGLANYGYTF	TGTGCCAGCAGCCTGGGTACAGGGGGCTTGGCTAACTATGGCTACACCTTC
-	TRBV27	-	TRBJ1-2	CASSFKENYGYTF	TGTGCCAGCAGTTTTAAAGAGAACTATGGCTACACCTTC
few	TRBV6-6	-	TRBJ2-7	CASTSQTREQYF	TGTGCCAGCACCTCCCAGACACGGGAGCAGTACTTC
-	TRBV5-4	TRBD2	TRBJ2-2	CASSRTSGNTGELFF	TGTGCCAGCAGCCGGACTAGCGGGAACACCGGGGAGCTGTTTTTT
-	TRBV5-1	TRBD2	TRBJ2-7	CASSSAGGSYEQYF	TGCGCCAGCAGCTCAGCGGGGGGCTCCTACGAGCAGTACTTC
-	TRBV6-5	TRBD1	TRBJ2-7	CASRPDRDFYEQYF	TGTGCCAGCAGACCGGACAGGGACTTCTACGAGCAGTACTTC
-	TRBV5-6	-	TRBJ2-2	CASSLGSGRNTGELFF	TGTGCCAGCAGCTTGGGATCGGGTCGTAACACCGGGGAGCTGTTTTTT
-	TRBV18	TRBD1	TRBJ2-7	CASTKDRGLYEQYF	TGTGCCAGCACTAAAGACAGGGGGCTCTACGAGCAGTACTTC
-	TRBV27	TRBD1	TRBJ2-7	CASRKTGEWYEQYF	TGTGCCAGCAGGAAAACAGGGGAGTGGTACGAGCAGTACTTC
-	TRBV18	-	TRBJ1-1	CASSSLYTEAFF	TGTGCCAGCTCGTCCCTCTACACTGAAGCTTTCTTT